Presented here are 10 T cell receptor beta chains from one specimen sequenced in a study of vaccination effects on CD4 cells after COVID-19. Which antigens these TCRs recognize remains unknown. The ViraFEST assay expanded antigen-specific CD4+ T cells with viral peptide pools before sequencing. Once cultured for roughly ten days, the cells underwent separation to obtain CD4+ T cells. Nobody among the vaccine recipients had prior SARS-CoV-2 infection (nucleocapsid antibodies were negative). The method was immunoSEQ multiplex PCR; TCRdb's version includes in-frame clones alone and lacks a portion of them. The sample records about 52,000 clones, about four fifths being singletons. The sequencing here drew on CD4+ T cells from PBMCs cultured with HCoV-OC43 spike peptides, taken before COVID-19 vaccination. As to subset: HCoV-OC43 spike overlapping peptide pool stimulation. The source of these receptors is a human donor who received a COVID-19 vaccine.

Only a few counts were recorded for this clone. The V gene is TRBV9, the J gene TRBJ1-3; 7 nucleotides match TRBD1. J gave up 0 bases and V 4 bases, and 10 bases lay outside the gene matches. The CDR3 covers 17 residues. CDR1 SGDLS and CDR2 YYNGEE come from the germline V gene. CDR3 in amino acids: CASSPRLQGPSGNTIYF. The CDR3 DNA follows: TGTGCCAGCAGCCCAAGACTACAGGGGCCCTCTGGAAACACCATATATTTT.

The chain joins TRBV2 to TRBJ1-1; D is possibly TRBD1 (6 bases). Germline V CDR1 and CDR2: SNHLY, FYNNEI. The germline V and J ends were trimmed by 7 bases and 4 bases, with 16 bases remaining between them. The CDR3 length is 14 residues. CDR3 coding DNA: TGTGCCAGCAACAAGGAGGGCAGGGGCACTGAAGCTTTCTTT. Translating gives CASNKEGRGTEAFF.

The rearrangement links TRBV5-1 to TRBJ2-1; tentative D call: TRBD1 (5 bases). The CDR3 is 13 amino acids. Germline V lookup: CDR1 SGHRS, CDR2 YFSETQ. Trimming stripped 0 bases from V and 5 bases from J, with 6 bases between. CDR3 coding DNA: TGCGCCAGCAGCTTGGGCAGGGACAATGAGCAGTTCTTC. Protein: CASSLGRDNEQFF.

The chain employs TRBV18 and TRBJ1-1; the D is unclear. The V gene's germline CDR1 is KGHSH and CDR2 LQKENI. Trimming took off 1 base at V and 3 bases at J, with 18 bases between the two ends. The CDR3 runs to 17 residues. The DNA for the CDR3 is TGTGCCAGCTCACCACGAGCTAATGAGGGATTGGACACTGAAGCTTTCTTT. It encodes CASSPRANEGLDTEAFF.

The chain carries TRBV6-2 or TRBV6-3 and TRBJ2-2; 8 bases fit TRBD1. In germline, CDR1 is MNHEY, CDR2 SVGEGT. V dropped 4 bases and J dropped 0; count of bases not matched to a gene: 7. The length of the CDR3 is 17 residues. CDR3 in DNA: TGTGCCAGCAGTTCGCGCCGACAGGGGACGAACACCGGGGAGCTGTTTTTT. This translates into CASSSRRQGTNTGELFF.

The rearrangement uses TRBV7-2 and TRBJ2-3, with D possibly being TRBD2 (6 bases). Germline V CDR1 and CDR2: SGHTA, FQGNSA. The germline V and J ends were trimmed by 5 bases and 6 bases, with 18 bases remaining between them. The CDR3 consists of 15 residues. The CDR3 loop reads CASSPRDSKVDTQYF. The CDR3 DNA sequence: TGTGCCAGCAGCCCACGGGACTCCAAGGTCGATACGCAGTATTTT.

The chain couples TRBV2 to TRBJ1-5; unclear D gene. The ends were cut back, 7 bases at V and 5 bases at J, with 21 bases in the middle. Germline CDR1 and CDR2: SNHLY and FYNNEI. This CDR3 spans 16 amino acids. DNA of the CDR3: TGTGCCAGCATAAAAATCGTCATCGGAGGGTATCAGCCCCAGCATTTT. This sequence encodes CASIKIVIGGYQPQHF.

The J gene is TRBJ2-3, the V gene TRBV7-3; 11 nucleotides agree with TRBD1. The CDR3 totals 17 residues. J gave up 1 base and V 4 bases, and 7 bases lay outside the gene matches. Germline V CDR1 and CDR2: SGHTA, FQGTGA. The CDR3 region is CASSSRTGGSGTDTQYF. Written as DNA, the CDR3 is TGTGCCAGCAGCTCGAGGACAGGGGGCTCGGGCACAGATACGCAGTATTTT.

The chain employs TRBV19 and TRBJ2-1, with 7 bases fitting TRBD1. CDR1 is LNHDA, CDR2 SQIVND, per germline (reference sequence). The junction had 4 bases not matched to a gene; V was cut back by 8 bases and J by 3 bases. There are 13 residues in the CDR3. CDR3 in amino acids: CASARDSYNEQFF. CDR3 in DNA: TGTGCCAGTGCCCGGGACAGCTACAATGAGCAGTTCTTC.

This clone turned up a few times. V gene TRBV7-2 combines with J gene TRBJ1-1; D gene unclear. The CDR3 is 12 residues long. Per germline, CDR1 SGHTA and CDR2 FQGNSA. V was clipped by 1 base and J by 11 bases, with 11 bases between them. CDR3 DNA sequence: TGTGCCAGCAGCTTAGTAAGGGATGGTGCTTTCTTT. Its protein is CASSLVRDGAFF. Together with reference TRBV7-2 and TRBJ1-1, the CDR3 gives the full variable domain: GAGVSQSPSNKVTEKGKDVELRCDPISGHTALYWYRQSLGQGLEFLIYFQGNSAPDKSGLPSDRFSAERTGGSVSTLTIQRTQQEDSAVYLCASSLVRDGAFFGQGTRLTVV.